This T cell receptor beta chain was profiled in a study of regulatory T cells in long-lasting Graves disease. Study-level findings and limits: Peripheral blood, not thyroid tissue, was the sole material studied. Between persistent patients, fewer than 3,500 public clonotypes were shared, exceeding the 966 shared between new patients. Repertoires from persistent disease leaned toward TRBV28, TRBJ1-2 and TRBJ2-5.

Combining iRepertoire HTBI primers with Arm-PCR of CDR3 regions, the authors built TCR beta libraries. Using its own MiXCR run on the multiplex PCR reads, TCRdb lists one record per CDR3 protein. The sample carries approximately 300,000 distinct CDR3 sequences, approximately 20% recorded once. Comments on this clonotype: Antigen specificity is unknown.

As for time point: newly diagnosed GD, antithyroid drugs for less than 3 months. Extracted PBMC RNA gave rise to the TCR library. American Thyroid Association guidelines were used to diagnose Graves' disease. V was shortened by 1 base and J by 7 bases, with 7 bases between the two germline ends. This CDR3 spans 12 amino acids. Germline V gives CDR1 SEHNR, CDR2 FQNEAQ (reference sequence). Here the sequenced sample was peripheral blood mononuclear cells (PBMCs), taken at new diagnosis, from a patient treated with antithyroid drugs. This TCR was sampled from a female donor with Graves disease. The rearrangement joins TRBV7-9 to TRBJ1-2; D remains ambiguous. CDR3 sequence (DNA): TGTGCCAGCAGCTTAGGTGAAGGTGGCTACACCTTC. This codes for CASSLGEGGYTF. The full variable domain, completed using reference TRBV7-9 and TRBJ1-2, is DTGVSQNPRHKITKRGQNVTFRCDPISEHNRLYWYRQTLGQGPEFLTYFQNEAQLEKSRLLSDRFSAERPKGSFSTLEIQRTEQGDSAMYLCASSLGEGGYTFGSGTRLTVV.